This TCR beta chain came from a study of CDR3 diversity in severe acne (dated by TCRdb to between 2019 and 2020). Sequences SGHRS (CDR1) and YFSETQ (CDR2) are obtained from the germline V gene. Including cysteine and phenylalanine, the CDR3 has 13 amino acids. Only the CDR3 region is kept as DNA, spanning 39 bases read in frame from base 1. Trimming at the junction amounts to 1 base on V and 6 bases on J, and the germline ends lie 9 bases apart. Library creation used PCR. Sequenced using an Illumina HiSeq 2000. In-frame beta chains were kept once TCRdb had trimmed the public reads at Q25 with fastp and called clones with MiXCR. Entries that share a CDR3 protein sequence are merged under the most common genes and DNA. The sample has approximately 77,000 distinct CDR3 sequences on record, less than 65% of them singletons. The top ten clonotypes cover 9.5% to 13% of the sample. This clonotype was recorded at least ten times. Its antigen target is currently unknown. The record has no base qualities; no much larger clone is one base away.

The V gene is TRBV5-1 and the J gene is TRBJ2-3; a weak D assignment points to TRBD1 (6 bases agree). Sequenced input: blood. This sequence originates from a male donor with severe acne vulgaris. The CDR3 protein sequence reads: CASSLWTVDTQYF. The DNA reads as follows: TGCGCCAGCAGCTTGTGGACAGTGGATACGCAGTATTTT.